The rows below give T cell receptor beta chains drawn from one sample of a study of T-cell memory formation after mild COVID-19. TCRdb re-called the 5' RACE reads through MiXCR, storing one row per CDR3 protein. The sample records about 390,000 distinct CDR3 sequences, around a sixth being singletons. The specimen was PBMCs or a T cell subset sorted from them (not recorded which). Source of these receptors: a man between 18 and 35 years old who had mild COVID-19 (a few samples of this study predate the infection). Cell type and time point are not known. Each CDR3 is given with its conserved first and last residue. Each record gives: V gene, J gene, D gene, clone size, CDR3 protein, CDR3 DNA. The D gene is left open where the match is weak. Some rows have no size entry. The others give once, few or many, or a class for an expanded clone.

>TRBV7-9|TRBJ2-3|.|few
CASTLGSRTQYF
TGTGCCAGCACCCTTGGCAGCCGAACGCAGTATTTT
>TRBV9|TRBJ2-3|.|.
CASSVGPTALDTQYF
TGTGCCAGCAGCGTAGGCCCCACCGCCCTAGATACGCAGTATTTT
>TRBV7-2|TRBJ1-2|.|.
CASSLDWAGRTF
TGTGCCAGCAGCTTAGACTGGGCAGGGCGGACCTTC
>TRBV7-2|TRBJ1-4|TRBD1|.
CASRIQGADEKLFF
TGTGCCAGCAGAATACAGGGGGCCGATGAAAAACTGTTTTTT
>TRBV24-1|TRBJ2-3|TRBD1|.
CATSDFPGQGEDTQYF
TGTGCCACCAGTGATTTCCCTGGACAGGGTGAAGATACGCAGTATTTT
>TRBV4-2|TRBJ2-3|TRBD1|.
CASSQEGRGPGDTQYF
TGTGCCAGCAGCCAAGAGGGCAGGGGGCCAGGAGATACGCAGTATTTT
>TRBV30|TRBJ1-5|.|few
CAWRRSGARHQPQHF
TGTGCCTGGAGAAGGTCGGGGGCCCGCCATCAGCCCCAGCATTTT
>TRBV12-3/TRBV12-4|TRBJ1-5|.|few
CASSFMLGVGQPQHF
TGTGCCAGCAGTTTCATGCTGGGTGTAGGCCAGCCCCAGCATTTT
>TRBV12-3/TRBV12-4|TRBJ1-1|.|many
CASSPRRRANTEAFF
TGTGCCAGCAGCCCCCGGCGCAGAGCTAACACTGAAGCTTTCTTT
>TRBV6-4|TRBJ1-1|.|few
CASSREVDTEAFF
TGTGCCAGCAGTCGGGAGGTGGACACTGAAGCTTTCTTT
>TRBV4-1|TRBJ1-6|.|.
CASSHPNSPLHF
TGCGCCAGCAGCCACCCAAATTCACCCCTCCACTTT
>TRBV30|TRBJ2-7|.|.
CAWSVSAGEQYF
TGTGCCTGGAGTGTATCCGCGGGGGAGCAGTACTTC